This T cell receptor (beta chain) came from a study of cytomegalovirus exposure and HLA in healthy donors. Primers included in the PCR were 60 Vbeta and 13 Jbeta primers. Methods used by the authors: A later analysis tallied about 80 million unique TCR beta chains, about 12 million of them shared. The table came from immunoSEQ multiplex PCR; TCRdb's copy has only in-frame clones and leaves some out. V and J calls and clone size are given by that table; D and trimming were obtained from the DNA. The repertoire consists of roughly 190,000 clones, with over 70% occurring once and the leading ten covering around 1.6%. To note about this clone: Its antigen is unidentified.

The study, taken as a whole, reports: TCR beta sequences reportedly predicted most subjects' HLA-A and HLA-B alleles accurately. In a later analysis, across HLA loci, associated TCR counts were highest for DRB1, lowest for HLA-C.

This CDR3 region has 15 residues. Germline assignment: CDR1 GTSNPN and CDR2 SVGIG (reference sequence). Trimming removed 3 bases from V and 3 bases from J, with 12 bases in between. This receptor was obtained from a woman younger than 30 in good health and CMV-seronegative. The material sequenced was PBMCs. The gene calls are TRBV30 and TRBJ2-6, with D possibly matching TRBD2 (7 bases). The CDR3 sequence is CAWSGGGGGANVLTF. The DNA for the CDR3 is TGTGCCTGGAGCGGGGGAGGGGGTGGGGCCAACGTCCTGACTTTC.